This T cell receptor (beta chain) comes out of a study of identical twins. This clonotype was recorded many times. Its specificity is not known. Germline trimming cut 5 bases from V and 2 bases from J; bases unmatched to any gene: 6. This CDR3 comprises 18 residues. CDR1 LGHNT and CDR2 FRNRAP come from the germline V gene. TCRdb re-derived calls from the 5' RACE reads in MiXCR, one entry per CDR3 protein. The sample lists roughly 690,000 distinct CDR3 sequences; 6% to 6.5% were seen once. General study findings and limits: Abundant beta clonotypes from cord blood had fewer insertions, unlike memory repertoires, which showed none.

The sequence was obtained from a young man in good health. V is TRBV12-5 and J is TRBJ2-1; 16 bases match TRBD2. The sequenced sample was naive T cells sorted from blood. The CDR3 here is CASGPGLAGGPTYNEQFF. Here the CDR3 DNA reads TGTGCTAGTGGTCCGGGACTAGCGGGAGGGCCCACCTACAATGAGCAGTTCTTC.